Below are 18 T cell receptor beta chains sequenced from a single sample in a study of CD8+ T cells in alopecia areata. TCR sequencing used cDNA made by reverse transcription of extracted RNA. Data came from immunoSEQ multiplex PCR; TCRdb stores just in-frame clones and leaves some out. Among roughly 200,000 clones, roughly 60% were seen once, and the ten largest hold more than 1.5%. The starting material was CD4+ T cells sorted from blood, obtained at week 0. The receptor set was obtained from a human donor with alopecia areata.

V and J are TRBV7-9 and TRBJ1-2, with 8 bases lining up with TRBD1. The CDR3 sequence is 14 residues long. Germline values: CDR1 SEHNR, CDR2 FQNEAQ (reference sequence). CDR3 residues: CAVGQGVSGYGYTF. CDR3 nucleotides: TGTGCTGTTGGACAGGGCGTTTCGGGCTATGGCTACACCTTC. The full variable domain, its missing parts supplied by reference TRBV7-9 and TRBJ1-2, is DTGVSQNPRHKITKRGQNVTFRCDPISEHNRLYWYRQTLGQGPEFLTYFQNEAQLEKSRLLSDRFSAERPKGSFSTLEIQRTEQGDSAMYLCAVGQGVSGYGYTFGSGTRLTVV.

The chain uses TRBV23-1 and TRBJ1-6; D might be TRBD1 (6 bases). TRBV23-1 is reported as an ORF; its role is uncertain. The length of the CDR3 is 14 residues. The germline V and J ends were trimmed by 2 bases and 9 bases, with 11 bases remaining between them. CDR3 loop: CASSQQGLCSPLHF. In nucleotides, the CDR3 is TGCGCCAGCAGTCAACAGGGGTTGTGTTCACCCCTCCACTTT.

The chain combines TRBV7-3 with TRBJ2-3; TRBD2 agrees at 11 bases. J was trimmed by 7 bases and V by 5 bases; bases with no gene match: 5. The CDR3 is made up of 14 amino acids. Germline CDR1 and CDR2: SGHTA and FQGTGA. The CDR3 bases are TGTGCCAGCAGCGTTGGGACTAGCGGTAATACGCAGTATTTT. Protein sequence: CASSVGTSGNTQYF.

In DNA form, the CDR3 reads TGTGCCAGCAGTCGTCCCCCTGGGACAGGGCGGTCACCCCTCCACTTT. Its protein product is CASSRPPGTGRSPLHF. The chain couples TRBV28 to TRBJ1-6, with 9 bases that match TRBD1. The CDR3 is 16 residues long. Germline loops: CDR1 MDHEN, CDR2 SYDVKM. Trimming cost V 5 bases and J 10 bases; bases outside gene matches: 12.

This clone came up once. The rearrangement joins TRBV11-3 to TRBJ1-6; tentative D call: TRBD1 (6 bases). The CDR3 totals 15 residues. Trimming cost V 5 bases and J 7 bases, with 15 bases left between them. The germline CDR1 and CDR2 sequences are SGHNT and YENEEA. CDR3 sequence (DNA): TGTGCCAGCAGCCCCCGACAGGAACCAAATTCACCCCTCCACTTT. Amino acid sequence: CASSPRQEPNSPLHF.

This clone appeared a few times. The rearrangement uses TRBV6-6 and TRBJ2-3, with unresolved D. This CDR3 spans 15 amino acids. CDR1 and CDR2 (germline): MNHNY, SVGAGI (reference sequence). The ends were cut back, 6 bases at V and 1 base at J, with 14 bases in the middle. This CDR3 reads CASRGRAEGTDTQYF. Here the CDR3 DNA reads TGTGCCAGCAGGGGCCGCGCAGAGGGCACAGATACGCAGTATTTT.

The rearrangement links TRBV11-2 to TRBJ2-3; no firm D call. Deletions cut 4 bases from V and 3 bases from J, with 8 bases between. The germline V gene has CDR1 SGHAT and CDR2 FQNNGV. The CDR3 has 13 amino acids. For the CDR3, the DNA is TGTGCCAGCAGCTCGGGTCCGACAGATACGCAGTATTTT. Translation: CASSSGPTDTQYF.

CDR3 DNA: TGCAGTGTAATGGGGGCAGATACGCAGTATTTT. Its protein product is CSVMGADTQYF. This chain links TRBV20-1 with TRBJ2-3; D is perhaps TRBD1 or TRBD2 (5 bases each). This CDR3 comprises 11 residues. Between the trimmed V and J ends, which lost 7 bases and 4 bases, there was a span of 9 bases. The germline CDR1 and CDR2 sequences are DFQATT and SNEGSKA (reference sequence).

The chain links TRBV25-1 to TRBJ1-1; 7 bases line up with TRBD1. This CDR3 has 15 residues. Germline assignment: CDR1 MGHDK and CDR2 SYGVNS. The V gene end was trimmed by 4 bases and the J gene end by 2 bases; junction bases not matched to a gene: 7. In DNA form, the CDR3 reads TGTGCCAGCAGTGCGATGACAGGGCTTAACACTGAAGCTTTCTTT. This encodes CASSAMTGLNTEAFF. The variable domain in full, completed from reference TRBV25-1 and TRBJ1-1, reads EADIYQTPRYLVIGTGKKITLECSQTMGHDKMYWYQQDPGMELHLIHYSYGVNSTEKGDLSSESTVSRIRTEHFPLTLESARPSHTSQYLCASSAMTGLNTEAFFGQGTRLTVV.

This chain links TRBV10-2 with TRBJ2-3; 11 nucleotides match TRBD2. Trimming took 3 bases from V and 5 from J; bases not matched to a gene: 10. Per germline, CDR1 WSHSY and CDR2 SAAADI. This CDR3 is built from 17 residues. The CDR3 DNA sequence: TGCGCCAGCAGTGAAGACAGACTAGCGGGGTTTGGAGATACGCAGTATTTT. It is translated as CASSEDRLAGFGDTQYF.

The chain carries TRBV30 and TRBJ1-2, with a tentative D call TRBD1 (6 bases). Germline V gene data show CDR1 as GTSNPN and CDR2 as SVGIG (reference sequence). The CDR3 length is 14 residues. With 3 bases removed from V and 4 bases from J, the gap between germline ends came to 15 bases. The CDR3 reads CAWSRLTGTYGYTF. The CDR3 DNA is TGTGCCTGGAGCCGATTAACAGGGACCTATGGCTACACCTTC.

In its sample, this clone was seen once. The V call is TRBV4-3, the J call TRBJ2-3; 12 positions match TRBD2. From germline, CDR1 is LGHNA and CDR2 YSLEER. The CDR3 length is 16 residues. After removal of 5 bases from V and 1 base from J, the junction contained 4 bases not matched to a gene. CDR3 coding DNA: TGCGCCAGCAGCGAACGACTAGCGGGGGGCACAGATACGCAGTATTTT. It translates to CASSERLAGGTDTQYF.

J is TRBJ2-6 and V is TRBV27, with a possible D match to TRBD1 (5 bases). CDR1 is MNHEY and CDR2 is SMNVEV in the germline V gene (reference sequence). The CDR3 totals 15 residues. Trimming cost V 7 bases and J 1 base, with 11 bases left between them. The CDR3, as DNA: TGTGCCAGCACCAATCAGGGATCTGGGGCCAACGTCCTGACTTTC. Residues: CASTNQGSGANVLTF.

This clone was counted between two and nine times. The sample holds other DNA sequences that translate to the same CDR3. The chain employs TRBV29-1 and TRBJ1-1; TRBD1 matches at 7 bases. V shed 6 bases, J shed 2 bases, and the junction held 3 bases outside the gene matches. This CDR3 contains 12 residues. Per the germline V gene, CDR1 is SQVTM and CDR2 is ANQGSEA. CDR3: CSVRDRNTEAFF. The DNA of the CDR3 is TGCAGCGTCCGGGACAGAAACACTGAAGCTTTCTTT.

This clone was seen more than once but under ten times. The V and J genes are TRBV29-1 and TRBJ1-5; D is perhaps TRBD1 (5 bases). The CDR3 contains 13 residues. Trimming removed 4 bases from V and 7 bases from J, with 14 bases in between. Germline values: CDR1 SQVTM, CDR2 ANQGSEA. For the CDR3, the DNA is TGCAGCGTTGGGTGGGGACTGGACCAGCCCCAGCATTTT. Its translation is CSVGWGLDQPQHF.

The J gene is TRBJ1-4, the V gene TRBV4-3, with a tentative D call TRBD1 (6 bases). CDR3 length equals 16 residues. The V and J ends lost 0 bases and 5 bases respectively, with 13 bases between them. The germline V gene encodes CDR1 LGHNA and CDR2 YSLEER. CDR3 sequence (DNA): TGCGCCAGCAGCCAAGATAACGGGGGGGCAAATGAAAAACTGTTTTTT. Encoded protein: CASSQDNGGANEKLFF.

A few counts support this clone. The CDR3, as DNA: TGTGCCAGCAGCTACAAGGAGGGCTATGGCTACACCTTC. Translating it yields CASSYKEGYGYTF. The V gene is TRBV27, the J gene TRBJ1-2; D remains unclear. Trimming stripped 6 bases from V and 4 bases from J, with 12 bases between. This CDR3 comprises 13 residues. Germline V lookup: CDR1 MNHEY, CDR2 SMNVEV (reference sequence).

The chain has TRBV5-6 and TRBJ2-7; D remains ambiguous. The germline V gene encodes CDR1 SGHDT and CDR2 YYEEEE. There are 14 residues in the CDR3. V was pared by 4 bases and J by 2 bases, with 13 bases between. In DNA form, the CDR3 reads TGTGCCAGCAGCCCCGTCGGGCAGACCTACGAGCAGTACTTC. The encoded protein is CASSPVGQTYEQYF.